The present T cell receptor beta chain was sequenced within a study of T cell responses to AZD1222 COVID-19 vaccine. There are 14 residues in the CDR3. Trimming pared 4 bases from V and 2 bases from J, leaving 13 bases between. Germline V CDR1 and CDR2: SGHRS, YFSETQ. This clone has just a few counts. Antigen unknown. The study's findings and limits: Across the whole spike, CD4 TCRs peaked at regions 160-218 and 743-854. Recipients of two AZD1222 doses showed rising Spike-specific TCR breadth and depth.

TCRdb keeps only in-frame clones here, not all; method: immunoSEQ multiplex PCR. In the table there are 150,000 or so clones, roughly 90% of which are singletons. The sequenced sample was peripheral blood, obtained on day 0 of AZD1222 vaccination. The gene calls are TRBV5-1 and TRBJ2-7, with a tentative D call TRBD1 (6 bases). This receptor was taken from an adult in good health. The CDR3 DNA reads as TGCGCCAGCAGCCCCAGGACAGCCACCTACGAGCAGTACTTC. It encodes CASSPRTATYEQYF.